The present entry profiles one TCR beta chain with its context. What it binds is not known. This entry is derived from a study of chemoradiotherapy in HPV16-positive cancers. Profiling relied on immunoSEQ multiplex PCR, and the TCRdb table lists in-frame clones only, not all of them. In the table there are about 11,000 clones, about 81% of which are singletons. Study results and limitations: Candidate HPV-specific clones and E7-related TCR motifs grew in tumor during treatment. Only a couple of HPV16-positive patients supplied the functional HPV-specificity definition.

CDR3 length equals 17 residues. The specimen was taken from a patient who underwent chemoradiotherapy. J is TRBJ1-1 and V is TRBV21-1; the table's D gene call, TRBD1, was not cross checked with the DNA. TRBV21-1 is recorded as a pseudogene. This receptor was taken from a human donor with HPV-associated anogenital cancer. CDR3 region: CASRPRDRTDMNTEAFF. The DNA for the CDR3 is TGTGCCAGCAGACCCCGGGACAGAACTGACATGAACACTGAAGCTTTCTTT.